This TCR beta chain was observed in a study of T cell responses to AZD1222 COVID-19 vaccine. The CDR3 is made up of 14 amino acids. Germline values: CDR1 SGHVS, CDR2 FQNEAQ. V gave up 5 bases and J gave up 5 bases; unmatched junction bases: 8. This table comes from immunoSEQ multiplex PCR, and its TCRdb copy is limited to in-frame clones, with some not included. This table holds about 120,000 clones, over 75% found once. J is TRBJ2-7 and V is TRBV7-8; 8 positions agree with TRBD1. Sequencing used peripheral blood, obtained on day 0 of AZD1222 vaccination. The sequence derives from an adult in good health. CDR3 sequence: CASSRTQGADEQYF. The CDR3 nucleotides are TGTGCCAGCAGCCGAACGCAGGGGGCTGACGAGCAGTACTTC.